This TCR beta chain was observed in a study of blood T cell repertoires in COVID-19. On the study more broadly: Sites in the United States, Italy and Spain provided acute and convalescent COVID-19 samples. From T cells, B-cell-depleted T cells, or PBMCs came the material, which was cDNA or gDNA.

Original data processing: Reference gene primer amplification gave nucleated cell count estimates. TCRdb's table, derived via immunoSEQ multiplex PCR, lists solely in-frame clones and lacks some. V and J calls and clone size are as listed in that table; D and trimming were resolved from the DNA. The sample lists 300,000 to 350,000 clones; approximately 89% were seen once. Trimming removed 1 base from V and 6 bases from J; junction bases left unmatched: 3. Germline CDR1 is LNHDA and CDR2 is SQIVND (reference sequence). The length of the CDR3 is 14 residues. Material for sequencing was peripheral blood. The sequence derives from a woman between 18 and 29 years old who had recovered from COVID-19. The genes are TRBV19 and TRBJ1-5; 7 bases are a match to TRBD1. The CDR3: CASSIGQGRQPQHF. The DNA of the CDR3 is TGTGCCAGTAGTATAGGACAGGGACGTCAGCCCCAGCATTTT.